The 16 T cell receptor beta chains presented below share a single source sample, sequenced in a study of cytomegalovirus exposure and HLA in healthy donors. Some clones are missing from TCRdb's copy, which holds only in-frame ones; the method was immunoSEQ multiplex PCR. Of 55,000 to 75,000 clones listed, 90% to 95% are singletons. The specimen was PBMCs. The source of these receptors is a man between 18 and 35 years old in good health and CMV-seropositive.

The gene calls are TRBV7-3 and TRBJ2-5; 12 bases agree with TRBD2. CDR1 and CDR2 (germline): SGHTA, FQGTGA. With V trimmed by 4 bases and J by 4 bases, 7 bases remained unmatched. This CDR3 has 16 amino acids. CDR3 sequence (DNA): TGTGCCAGCAGCTCCCTAGCGGGAGGGCCGGGAGAGACCCAGTACTTC. Residues: CASSSLAGGPGETQYF.

The chain employs TRBV19 and TRBJ1-4; D may be TRBD1 (6 bases). Germline assignment: CDR1 LNHDA and CDR2 SQIVND (reference sequence). V lost 10 bases, J lost 4 bases, and 25 bases lay in between. This CDR3 has 17 amino acids. CDR3 bases: TGTGCCACTCGGCAACCCCGGGGGGGCGGATTTAATGAAAAACTGTTTTTT. Amino acid sequence: CATRQPRGGGFNEKLFF.

The chain is built from TRBV5-1 and TRBJ2-7, with TRBD1 as a possible D gene (8 bases). The CDR3 loop spans 15 amino acids. Germline V lookup: CDR1 SGHRS, CDR2 YFSETQ. The V end was cut by 3 bases, the J end by 1 base, with 14 bases between. The chain's CDR3 is CASSSYRGGSYEQYF. In DNA, the CDR3 is TGCGCCAGCAGCTCATACAGGGGGGGATCCTACGAGCAGTACTTC.

V usage is TRBV28 and J usage is TRBJ2-2; TRBD2 might be the D (6 bases). Per the germline V gene, CDR1 is MDHEN and CDR2 is SYDVKM. CDR3 length equals 12 residues. Trimming removed 6 bases at V and 7 bases at J, with 9 bases between. In nucleotides, the CDR3 is TGTGCCAGCAGGATGGAGGGCGGGGAGCTGTTTTTT. Its protein product is CASRMEGGELFF.

This clone appeared a single time. The chain recombines TRBV30 with TRBJ1-1; a weak D match, TRBD1 (6 bases). V lost 2 bases to trimming and J lost 3 bases, with 19 bases between them. The CDR3 covers 16 residues. The germline gives CDR1 GTSNPN, CDR2 SVGIG (reference sequence). The CDR3 loop is CAWSPPQGIGDTEAFF. The CDR3 DNA reads TGTGCCTGGAGTCCACCACAGGGAATTGGGGACACTGAAGCTTTCTTT.

CDR3 DNA: TGTGCCAGCAGCAGAGTAACAGGGGCTGGAAACACCATATATTTT. Translating gives CASSRVTGAGNTIYF. V and J are TRBV6-1 and TRBJ1-3, with 7 bases matching TRBD1. The CDR3 runs 15 residues. With V trimmed by 6 bases and J by 2 bases, 7 bases remained unmatched. From germline, CDR1 is MNHNS and CDR2 SASEGT.

This chain connects TRBV7-9 to TRBJ2-7, with TRBD1 matching over 7 bases. CDR1 is SEHNR, CDR2 FQNEAQ, per germline (reference sequence). Trimming cost V 4 bases and J 10 bases; bases outside gene matches: 13. The CDR3 totals 14 residues. The CDR3 DNA reads as TGTGCCAGCAGCTCGGGACAGAACAAATGGGAACAGTACTTC. Its protein product is CASSSGQNKWEQYF.

This chain links TRBV5-6 with TRBJ2-1; D is ambiguous. The length of the CDR3 is 15 residues. Trimming shortened V by 6 bases and J by 2 bases, and 15 bases separated the two germline ends. Germline V CDR1 and CDR2: SGHDT, YYEEEE. The CDR3 DNA follows: TGTGCCAGCACTCCGACTGGAAGTACCTACAATGAGCAGTTCTTC. Residues: CASTPTGSTYNEQFF.

CDR3 residues: CASSFVQGAAAGYTF. For the CDR3, the DNA is TGTGCCAGCAGTTTTGTCCAGGGGGCAGCGGCTGGCTACACCTTC. The V call is TRBV28, the J call TRBJ1-2; TRBD1 matches at 8 bases. There are 15 residues in the CDR3. The junction had 10 bases not matched to a gene; V was cut back by 3 bases and J by 7 bases. Germline V gene data show CDR1 as MDHEN and CDR2 as SYDVKM.

This clone was seen once. This chain links TRBV7-2 with TRBJ2-7; 7 bases align to TRBD1. The CDR3 has 16 amino acids. Trimming took 0 bases from V and 6 from J; bases not matched to a gene: 11. Germline V gives CDR1 SGHTA, CDR2 FQGNSA. Here the CDR3 reads CASSLAPTGVQGEQYF. CDR3 sequence (DNA): TGTGCCAGCAGCTTAGCGCCCACAGGGGTACAGGGCGAGCAGTACTTC. Full variable domain (rest looked up from reference TRBV7-2 and TRBJ2-7): GAGVSQSPSNKVTEKGKDVELRCDPISGHTALYWYRQSLGQGLEFLIYFQGNSAPDKSGLPSDRFSAERTGGSVSTLTIQRTQQEDSAVYLCASSLAPTGVQGEQYFGPGTRLTVT.

The V gene is TRBV21-1, the J gene TRBJ2-7; TRBD1, the table's D call, lacks a check against the DNA. TRBV21-1 is a pseudogene segment. The CDR3 runs 15 residues. The CDR3 region is CASSKGGDSTYEQYF. The CDR3 region has the DNA TGTGCCAGCAGCAAAGGGGGGGACAGCACCTACGAGCAGTACTTC.

V and J are TRBV28 and TRBJ2-7, with 7 bases lining up with TRBD1. Germline V gene sequence: CDR1 MDHEN, CDR2 SYDVKM. The CDR3 sequence is 11 residues long. The J segment lost 8 bases and the V segment lost 4 bases, leaving 2 bases of the junction unmatched. The CDR3 loop reads CASSSQGKQYF. In nucleotides, the CDR3 is TGTGCCAGCAGTTCACAGGGGAAGCAGTACTTC.

The chain recombines TRBV6-1 with TRBJ2-7; 7 nucleotides align to TRBD2. This CDR3 is 15 amino acids long. The junction had 11 bases not matched to a gene; V was cut back by 9 bases and J by 0 bases. The V gene's germline CDR1 is MNHNS and CDR2 SASEGT. In DNA, the CDR3 is TGTGCCAGAGCCGGAGGGTGGGAGGGCTCCTACGAGCAGTACTTC. It encodes CARAGGWEGSYEQYF.

The chain recombines TRBV5-4 with TRBJ1-2; TRBD1 matches at 11 bases. Germline CDR1 reads SGHNT; CDR2 reads YYREEE (reference sequence). The CDR3 spans 15 residues. V gave up 4 bases and J gave up 14 bases; unmatched junction bases: 16. This chain's CDR3 is CASSPFPGQGGLQTF. In DNA form, the CDR3 reads TGTGCCAGCAGCCCCTTTCCGGGACAGGGGGGCCTCCAGACCTTC.

J is TRBJ1-4 and V is TRBV6-6; no firm D call. Trimming cost V 0 bases and J 17 bases, with 22 bases left between them. This CDR3 has 15 residues. Germline values: CDR1 MNHNY, CDR2 SVGAGI (reference sequence). The CDR3 here is CASSYSGDLMKREFF. As DNA, the CDR3 is TGTGCCAGCAGTTACTCCGGAGACCTAATGAAGCGTGAATTTTTT.

In DNA, the CDR3 is TGTGCCAGCAGCCAAGATCTAGCGGGAGAGGCCGGGGAGCTGTTTTTT. Its protein product is CASSQDLAGEAGELFF. This chain uses TRBV4-2 with TRBJ2-2; 10 bases are a match to TRBD2. Germline V gene data show CDR1 as LGHNA and CDR2 as YNFKEQ. Trimming at V came to 0 bases and at J to 6 bases, leaving 4 bases not matched to a gene. CDR3 length equals 16 residues.